These T cell receptor beta chains were read from a single sample in a study of blood T cell repertoires in COVID-19. The table came from immunoSEQ multiplex PCR; TCRdb's copy has only in-frame clones and leaves some out. The sample has about 42,000 clones, around 89% seen once; the top ten hold 6.2%. The source material was peripheral blood. The receptors here all came from a human donor in a cohort sampled during active COVID-19. Each CDR3 is given with its conserved first and last residue. D genes are given only for firm matches. Where a row states a size, it is once, few, many or the class of an expanded clone; other rows omit it.

j_call: TRBJ2-1; clone_size: NA; v_call: TRBV7-2; cdr3_length: 15; d_call: NA; cdr3_aa: CASSSRGGGDNEQFF; cdr3_nt: TGTGCCAGCAGCTCCCGGGGCGGCGGGGACAATGAGCAGTTCTTC
j_call: TRBJ1-1; clone_size: NA; v_call: TRBV4-1; cdr3_length: 16; d_call: TRBD1; cdr3_aa: CASSQRRTGVETEAFF; cdr3_nt: TGCGCCAGCAGCCAGAGACGGACAGGAGTTGAAACTGAAGCTTTCTTT
j_call: TRBJ2-5; clone_size: NA; v_call: TRBV19; cdr3_length: 16; d_call: TRBD2; cdr3_aa: CASSRPGLAEGKTQYF; cdr3_nt: TGTGCCAGTAGTAGACCGGGACTAGCGGAAGGGAAGACCCAGTACTTC
j_call: TRBJ1-5; clone_size: NA; v_call: TRBV5-1; cdr3_length: 17; d_call: NA; cdr3_aa: CASSLEPQGNSNQPQHF; cdr3_nt: TGCGCCAGCAGCTTGGAACCTCAGGGAAATAGCAATCAGCCCCAGCATTTT
j_call: TRBJ2-3; clone_size: once; v_call: TRBV12-3/TRBV12-4; cdr3_length: 13; d_call: NA; cdr3_aa: CASSFKGADTQYF; cdr3_nt: TGTGCCAGCAGTTTTAAGGGGGCAGATACGCAGTATTTT
j_call: TRBJ1-5; clone_size: NA; v_call: TRBV6-6; cdr3_length: 15; d_call: TRBD1; cdr3_aa: CASSQRQGGNQPQHF; cdr3_nt: TGTGCCAGCAGTCAGCGACAGGGGGGCAATCAGCCCCAGCATTTT
j_call: TRBJ2-2; clone_size: NA; v_call: TRBV5-1; cdr3_length: 16; d_call: TRBD2; cdr3_aa: CASSRGLAANTGELFF; cdr3_nt: TGCGCCAGCAGCCGAGGGCTAGCGGCGAACACCGGGGAGCTGTTTTTT
j_call: TRBJ1-1; clone_size: NA; v_call: TRBV30; cdr3_length: 14; d_call: NA; cdr3_aa: CAWRLGALLTEAFF; cdr3_nt: TGTGCCTGGAGACTGGGGGCGCTTCTAACTGAAGCTTTCTTT
j_call: TRBJ2-1; clone_size: NA; v_call: TRBV4-1; cdr3_length: 14; d_call: NA; cdr3_aa: CASSDSGTYNEQFF; cdr3_nt: TGCGCCAGCAGTGATAGCGGAACCTACAATGAGCAGTTCTTC
j_call: TRBJ2-1; clone_size: NA; v_call: TRBV10-1; cdr3_length: 12; d_call: NA; cdr3_aa: CATQGLYNEQFF; cdr3_nt: TGCGCCACCCAAGGACTCTACAATGAGCAGTTCTTC
j_call: TRBJ2-5; clone_size: NA; v_call: TRBV4-3; cdr3_length: 18; d_call: TRBD2; cdr3_aa: CASSQAPTSGGTKETQYF; cdr3_nt: TGCGCCAGCAGCCAGGCCCCGACTAGCGGGGGGACCAAAGAGACCCAGTACTTC
j_call: TRBJ1-1; clone_size: NA; v_call: TRBV12-3/TRBV12-4; cdr3_length: 12; d_call: TRBD1; cdr3_aa: CASSPGQGEAFF; cdr3_nt: TGTGCCAGCAGTCCGGGACAGGGTGAAGCTTTCTTT
j_call: TRBJ1-2; clone_size: NA; v_call: TRBV11-2; cdr3_length: 13; d_call: NA; cdr3_aa: CASSFYRESGYTF; cdr3_nt: TGTGCCAGCAGCTTTTACAGGGAGAGCGGCTACACCTTC
j_call: TRBJ2-7; clone_size: NA; v_call: TRBV7-8; cdr3_length: 11; d_call: NA; cdr3_aa: CASSRAGEQYF; cdr3_nt: TGTGCCAGCAGCCGGGCGGGGGAGCAGTACTTC
j_call: TRBJ2-3; clone_size: NA; v_call: TRBV10-3; cdr3_length: 16; d_call: TRBD2; cdr3_aa: CAIRPGLAGGTDTQYF; cdr3_nt: TGTGCCATCAGACCGGGACTAGCGGGGGGCACAGATACGCAGTATTTT
j_call: TRBJ2-5; clone_size: NA; v_call: TRBV11-2; cdr3_length: 11; d_call: NA; cdr3_aa: CASSSGETQYF; cdr3_nt: TGTGCCAGCAGCTCGGGAGAGACCCAGTACTTC
j_call: TRBJ2-1; clone_size: NA; v_call: TRBV20-1; cdr3_length: 11; d_call: NA; cdr3_aa: CSVENYNEQFF; cdr3_nt: TGCAGTGTCGAGAACTACAATGAGCAGTTCTTC
j_call: TRBJ2-3; clone_size: NA; v_call: TRBV19; cdr3_length: 15; d_call: TRBD2; cdr3_aa: CASSMTSGGTDTQYF; cdr3_nt: TGTGCCAGTAGTATGACTAGCGGGGGCACAGATACGCAGTATTTT
j_call: TRBJ2-5; clone_size: NA; v_call: TRBV7-2; cdr3_length: 14; d_call: NA; cdr3_aa: CASSLGHGGETQYF; cdr3_nt: TGTGCCAGCAGCTTAGGGCATGGCGGGGAGACCCAGTACTTC
j_call: TRBJ2-1; clone_size: NA; v_call: TRBV19; cdr3_length: 12; d_call: NA; cdr3_aa: CASRRGANEQFF; cdr3_nt: TGTGCCAGTAGGCGCGGGGCCAATGAGCAGTTCTTC
j_call: TRBJ1-1; clone_size: NA; v_call: TRBV11-3; cdr3_length: 13; d_call: NA; cdr3_aa: CASSFTFQTEAFF; cdr3_nt: TGTGCCAGCAGCTTCACGTTCCAGACTGAAGCTTTCTTT
j_call: TRBJ1-6; clone_size: NA; v_call: TRBV5-1; cdr3_length: 15; d_call: TRBD1; cdr3_aa: CASSLGQGRSSPLHF; cdr3_nt: TGCGCCAGCAGCTTAGGACAGGGAAGGAGTTCACCCCTCCACTTT
j_call: TRBJ1-2; clone_size: NA; v_call: TRBV10-3; cdr3_length: 15; d_call: NA; cdr3_aa: CAISERQERHYGYTF; cdr3_nt: TGTGCCATCAGCGAACGTCAGGAACGGCATTATGGCTACACCTTC
j_call: TRBJ2-3; clone_size: NA; v_call: TRBV5-1; cdr3_length: 16; d_call: TRBD2; cdr3_aa: CASSVQPGLAADTQYF; cdr3_nt: TGCGCCAGCAGCGTCCAACCGGGACTAGCGGCAGATACGCAGTATTTT
j_call: TRBJ1-1; clone_size: NA; v_call: TRBV2; cdr3_length: 14; d_call: NA; cdr3_aa: CASSERAAGTEAFF; cdr3_nt: TGTGCCAGCAGTGAACGAGCTGCCGGCACTGAAGCTTTCTTT
j_call: TRBJ2-2; clone_size: once; v_call: TRBV5-1; cdr3_length: 14; d_call: NA; cdr3_aa: CASSATSRTGELFF; cdr3_nt: TGCGCCAGCAGCGCGACTAGTAGGACCGGGGAGCTGTTTTTT
j_call: TRBJ2-5; clone_size: NA; v_call: TRBV5-6; cdr3_length: 14; d_call: NA; cdr3_aa: CASSLRGIQETQYF; cdr3_nt: TGTGCCAGCAGCTTGAGGGGAATCCAAGAGACCCAGTACTTC
j_call: TRBJ2-3; clone_size: NA; v_call: TRBV5-1; cdr3_length: 13; d_call: NA; cdr3_aa: CASSREGTDTQYF; cdr3_nt: TGCGCCAGCAGCCGTGAGGGCACAGATACGCAGTATTTT
j_call: TRBJ2-5; clone_size: NA; v_call: TRBV4-1; cdr3_length: 16; d_call: NA; cdr3_aa: CASSQEPSILEGTQYF; cdr3_nt: TGCGCCAGCAGCCAAGAACCTAGCATCCTGGAGGGGACCCAGTACTTC
j_call: TRBJ1-5; clone_size: NA; v_call: TRBV5-1; cdr3_length: 15; d_call: TRBD1; cdr3_aa: CASSLNFDRAQPQHF; cdr3_nt: TGCGCCAGCAGCTTAAACTTCGACAGGGCTCAGCCCCAGCATTTT
j_call: TRBJ2-4; clone_size: once; v_call: TRBV5-1; cdr3_length: 15; d_call: TRBD1; cdr3_aa: CASSPGQGGENIQYF; cdr3_nt: TGCGCCAGCAGCCCTGGACAGGGTGGGGAAAACATTCAGTACTTC
j_call: TRBJ2-3; clone_size: NA; v_call: TRBV27; cdr3_length: 15; d_call: TRBD2; cdr3_aa: CASSPTGGPTDTQYF; cdr3_nt: TGTGCCAGCAGTCCCACGGGGGGGCCCACAGATACGCAGTATTTT
j_call: TRBJ1-4; clone_size: NA; v_call: TRBV19; cdr3_length: 13; d_call: TRBD1; cdr3_aa: CASSMGQGEKLFF; cdr3_nt: TGTGCCAGTAGTATGGGACAGGGTGAAAAACTGTTTTTT
j_call: TRBJ2-7; clone_size: NA; v_call: TRBV6-2/TRBV6-3; cdr3_length: 18; d_call: TRBD1; cdr3_aa: CASSYSETGALGPYEQYF; cdr3_nt: TGTGCCAGCAGTTACTCGGAGACAGGGGCCCTAGGGCCCTACGAGCAGTACTTC
j_call: TRBJ1-3; clone_size: NA; v_call: TRBV19; cdr3_length: 16; d_call: NA; cdr3_aa: CASSISLSAAGNTIYF; cdr3_nt: TGTGCCAGTAGTATTTCATTAAGTGCGGCTGGAAACACCATATATTTT
j_call: TRBJ1-4; clone_size: NA; v_call: TRBV6-5; cdr3_length: 15; d_call: NA; cdr3_aa: CASSWTRQGFEKLFF; cdr3_nt: TGTGCCAGCAGTTGGACTAGGCAGGGGTTTGAAAAACTGTTTTTT
j_call: TRBJ2-2; clone_size: NA; v_call: TRBV6-6; cdr3_length: 16; d_call: NA; cdr3_aa: CASSYSASANTGELFF; cdr3_nt: TGTGCCAGCAGTTACTCGGCCAGCGCGAACACCGGGGAGCTGTTTTTT
j_call: TRBJ2-3; clone_size: NA; v_call: TRBV4-3; cdr3_length: 16; d_call: NA; cdr3_aa: CASSQDFAGATDTQYF; cdr3_nt: TGCGCCAGCAGCCAAGACTTCGCGGGTGCCACAGATACGCAGTATTTT
j_call: TRBJ2-5; clone_size: NA; v_call: TRBV2; cdr3_length: 11; d_call: NA; cdr3_aa: CADGLQETQYF; cdr3_nt: TGTGCCGACGGACTACAAGAGACCCAGTACTTC
j_call: TRBJ1-3; clone_size: NA; v_call: TRBV5-1; cdr3_length: 16; d_call: TRBD1; cdr3_aa: CASSQAGTGVGNTIYF; cdr3_nt: TGCGCCAGCAGTCAAGCCGGGACAGGGGTTGGAAACACCATATATTTT
j_call: TRBJ2-5; clone_size: NA; v_call: TRBV6-6; cdr3_length: 15; d_call: NA; cdr3_aa: CASSYSGLREETQYF; cdr3_nt: TGTGCCAGCAGTTACTCGGGTTTGAGGGAAGAGACCCAGTACTTC
j_call: TRBJ2-3; clone_size: NA; v_call: TRBV27; cdr3_length: 18; d_call: NA; cdr3_aa: CASSFTRFEAPSTDTQYF; cdr3_nt: TGTGCCAGCAGTTTCACCCGGTTTGAGGCCCCAAGCACAGATACGCAGTATTTT
j_call: TRBJ2-5; clone_size: NA; v_call: TRBV24-1; cdr3_length: 13; d_call: TRBD1; cdr3_aa: CATSSQGEETQYF; cdr3_nt: TGTGCCACCAGTTCCCAGGGGGAAGAGACCCAGTACTTC
j_call: TRBJ1-2; clone_size: NA; v_call: TRBV19; cdr3_length: 13; d_call: TRBD1; cdr3_aa: CASSGDRGYSYTF; cdr3_nt: TGTGCCAGTAGCGGGGACAGGGGGTATAGCTACACCTTC
j_call: TRBJ1-5; clone_size: NA; v_call: TRBV7-9; cdr3_length: 15; d_call: TRBD1; cdr3_aa: CASSLGQGAGQPQHF; cdr3_nt: TGTGCCAGCAGCTTAGGACAGGGGGCAGGACAGCCCCAGCATTTT
j_call: TRBJ2-1; clone_size: NA; v_call: TRBV11-2; cdr3_length: 16; d_call: TRBD2; cdr3_aa: CASSWAAGGTLNEQFF; cdr3_nt: TGTGCCAGCAGCTGGGCGGCGGGAGGTACATTAAATGAGCAGTTCTTC
j_call: TRBJ2-7; clone_size: few; v_call: TRBV7-6; cdr3_length: 15; d_call: NA; cdr3_aa: CASSLRRGHSYEQYF; cdr3_nt: TGTGCCAGCAGCTTAAGGAGGGGGCACTCCTACGAGCAGTACTTC
j_call: TRBJ2-5; clone_size: NA; v_call: TRBV5-5; cdr3_length: 13; d_call: NA; cdr3_aa: CASSLPGKETQYF; cdr3_nt: TGTGCCAGCAGCTTGCCCGGGAAGGAGACCCAGTACTTC
j_call: TRBJ2-7; clone_size: NA; v_call: TRBV4-2; cdr3_length: 11; d_call: NA; cdr3_aa: CASSAGYEQYF; cdr3_nt: TGTGCCAGCAGCGCCGGGTACGAGCAGTACTTC
j_call: TRBJ2-3; clone_size: once; v_call: TRBV21-1; cdr3_length: 13; d_call: NA; cdr3_aa: CASSKAFADTQYF; cdr3_nt: TGTGCCAGCAGCAAAGCGTTCGCAGATACGCAGTATTTT
j_call: TRBJ1-2; clone_size: once; v_call: TRBV11-2; cdr3_length: 13; d_call: NA; cdr3_aa: CASSLGQGYGYTF; cdr3_nt: TGTGCCAGCAGCTTAGGGCAGGGCTATGGCTACACCTTC